The following is a TCR beta chain sequence with its context. Repertoires were generated with immunoSEQ multiplex PCR, while TCRdb's copy carries only in-frame clones and drops some. This table holds roughly 1.4 million clones, 97% to 99% found once. These data are taken from a study of shared clonotypes between healthy human individuals. Study details: The study enrolled two women and a few men aged 18 to 49. Three CD4 naive, three CD4 memory, two CD8 naive and one CD8 memory plate were used per donor.

In germline, CDR1 is MDHEN, CDR2 SYDVKM. The CDR3 consists of 16 residues. V gave up 5 bases and J gave up 2 bases; unmatched junction bases: 6. Study donors comprised healthy, HIV-negative adults devoid of recent acute infection or vaccination. The rearrangement uses TRBV28 and TRBJ2-3, with 11 nucleotides matching TRBD2. The sample comprised naive CD4+ T cells sorted from blood. Subset described: CD45RA+ positively selected. This TCR was recovered from a man aged 25-45 years in good health. CDR3 loop: CASSNQLAGATDTQYF. CDR3 DNA: TGTGCCAGCAGTAATCAACTAGCGGGAGCCACAGATACGCAGTATTTT.